This is a list of T cell receptor beta chains from one sample in a study of siplizumab effects on memory and regulatory T cells. Profiling relied on immunoSEQ multiplex PCR, and the TCRdb table lists in-frame clones only, not all of them. The data show about 48,000 clones, roughly 90% seen once. Sample: naive CD8+ T cells sorted from blood. All receptors come from a human donor in good health. The CDR3 runs from the conserved cysteine through the conserved F or W. A D gene is named only where the DNA matches it firmly. Size is stated for part of the rows, as once, few or many counts, or as a class when the clone is expanded.

>.|TRBJ1-5|TRBV27|.
TGTGCCAGCAGTTTATTCCCTGGGTCGAGCAATCAGCCCCAGCATTTT
CASSLFPGSSNQPQHF
>TRBD2|TRBJ2-1|TRBV9|.
TGTGCCAGCAGCGTAGCAGAAGCGGGATCTCACAATGAGCAGTTCTTC
CASSVAEAGSHNEQFF
>.|TRBJ2-4|TRBV11-1|.
TGTGCCAGCAGCTCGGGACGGACGAATCTAGCCAAAAACATTCAGTACTTC
CASSSGRTNLAKNIQYF
>.|TRBJ1-1|TRBV19|.
TGTGCCAGTACCCTTATGGGGGGAAACACTGAAGCTTTCTTT
CASTLMGGNTEAFF
>.|TRBJ2-7|TRBV7-8|.
TGTGCCAGCAGCTTAGGGGAGCAGTACTTC
CASSLGEQYF
>.|TRBJ2-7|TRBV5-4|once
TGTGCCAGCAGCGCGACTTTTGGGCCCTACGAGCAGTACTTC
CASSATFGPYEQYF
>.|TRBJ2-7|TRBV4-1|.
TGCGCCAGCAGCCAAGAAGTGAGGGTCTCCTACGAGCAGTACTTC
CASSQEVRVSYEQYF
>TRBD2|TRBJ2-1|TRBV9|.
TGTGCCAGCAGCGCCACTAGCGGGAGTGTTAATGAGCAGTTCTTC
CASSATSGSVNEQFF
>.|TRBJ1-5|TRBV4-1|.
TGCGCCAGCAGCCAAGTAGACAGCAATCAGCCCCAGCATTTT
CASSQVDSNQPQHF
>.|TRBJ2-1|TRBV27|.
TGTGCCAGCAGTTTAACCCAGACAACGGATGAGCAGTTCTTC
CASSLTQTTDEQFF
>.|TRBJ1-2|TRBV9|.
TGTGCCAGCAGCGTAGCTAAAGGGGAGCTGAGCGGCTACACCTTC
CASSVAKGELSGYTF
>TRBD1|TRBJ2-3|TRBV29-1|.
TGCAGCGGCTCATTGACAGGGGTTAACACAGATACGCAGTATTTT
CSGSLTGVNTDTQYF
>TRBD1|TRBJ1-2|TRBV7-9|.
TGTGCCAGCAGCTTAGAGGACAGGGGGCATGGCTACACCTTC
CASSLEDRGHGYTF
>TRBD2|TRBJ2-1|TRBV15|.
TGTGCCACCAGCAGATCCCATCCCGGGAGGAGGGATGAGCAGTTCTTC
CATSRSHPGRRDEQFF
>.|TRBJ1-3|TRBV21-1|.
TGTGCCAGCAGCAAAGCGACTGAGACAGTAACTGGAAACACCATATATTTT
CASSKATETVTGNTIYF
>.|TRBJ2-1|TRBV5-1|.
TGCGCCAGCAGCTTGACTCTGGGTGAGCAGTTCTTC
CASSLTLGEQFF
>.|TRBJ2-2|TRBV7-9|.
TGTGCCAGCAAGAAGGGCGAATCTCCAAAAGACACCGGGGAGCTGTTTTTT
CASKKGESPKDTGELFF
>TRBD2|TRBJ2-3|TRBV19|.
TGTGCCAGTAGTGTCCGGGAGGCCCCCCCAGATACGCAGTATTTT
CASSVREAPPDTQYF
>TRBD2|TRBJ2-1|TRBV29-1|.
TGCAGCGTTGAAGGTATTCCAGCGGGAGACAATGAGCAGTTCTTC
CSVEGIPAGDNEQFF
>.|TRBJ1-5|TRBV4-1|.
TGCGCCAGCAGCCAAGAAGACGGGGACCGACCCAATCAGCCCCAGCATTTT
CASSQEDGDRPNQPQHF
>.|TRBJ2-3|TRBV6-5|.
TGTGCCAGCAGTTACTTCCACACAGATACGCAGTATTTT
CASSYFHTDTQYF
>TRBD1|TRBJ2-7|TRBV5-1|.
TGCGCCAGCAGCTATGACAGGGAACATTACGAGCAGTACTTC
CASSYDREHYEQYF